The 11 T cell receptor beta chains in this list originate from one sample, sequenced in a study of control samples from healthy donors and cancer patients. Measured with immunoSEQ multiplex PCR; TCRdb has only the in-frame clones, and not every one. This table has about 140,000 clones, roughly 92% appearing once. The sample was blood. These receptors came from a man younger than 45 in good health.

This sequence joins TRBV5-4 and TRBJ2-2; 9 positions agree with TRBD2. The CDR3 has 17 amino acids. V lost 0 bases to trimming and J lost 5 bases; unmatched junction nucleotides: 8. Per the germline V gene, CDR1 is SGHNT and CDR2 is YYREEE (reference sequence). In DNA, the CDR3 is TGTGCCAGCAGCTTGGGACTAGCGGAAATCAAAACCGGGGAGCTGTTTTTT. As protein: CASSLGLAEIKTGELFF.

The rearrangement links TRBV21-1 to TRBJ2-5; TRBD2, the table's D call, was not compared with the DNA. TRBV21-1 is tagged as a pseudogene. The CDR3 runs to 14 residues. In DNA, the CDR3 is TGTGCCAGCAGGACGGCAAGCGGCCAAGAGACCCAGTACTTC. As protein: CASRTASGQETQYF.

The rearrangement links TRBV27 to TRBJ2-7, with a tentative D call TRBD2 (5 bases). CDR3 length: 15 amino acids. Germline lookup yields CDR1 MNHEY and CDR2 SMNVEV (reference sequence). With 7 bases removed from V and 0 bases from J, the gap between germline ends came to 16 bases. DNA of the CDR3: TGTGCCAGCATTAAACTAAGCGGCAGCTCCTACGAGCAGTACTTC. Translating gives CASIKLSGSSYEQYF.

The chain uses TRBV29-1 and TRBJ1-4; D possibly corresponds to TRBD1 (6 bases). The CDR3 consists of 11 residues. V was shortened by 7 bases and J by 7 bases, with 10 bases between the two germline ends. Germline CDR1 is SQVTM and CDR2 is ANQGSEA. This CDR3 is CSARGGEKLFF. For the CDR3, the DNA is TGCAGCGCTAGAGGGGGTGAAAAACTGTTTTTT.

The chain joins TRBV6-2 or TRBV6-3 to TRBJ2-1, with D tentatively TRBD1 or TRBD2 (5 bases each). Deletions cut 5 bases from V and 11 bases from J, with 22 bases between. The CDR3 is made up of 15 amino acids. Germline loops: CDR1 MNHEY, CDR2 SVGEGT. The CDR3 sequence is CASSPGTVSGGKQFF. CDR3 coding DNA: TGTGCCAGCAGTCCCGGGACCGTCTCTGGTGGGAAGCAGTTCTTC.

DNA for the CDR3: TGTGCCAGCAACAGGGGGAGCTATGGCTACACCTTC. The encoded protein is CASNRGSYGYTF. J is TRBJ1-2 and V is TRBV5-6, with TRBD1 identical over 8 bases. Germline assignment: CDR1 SGHDT and CDR2 YYEEEE. With V trimmed by 6 bases and J by 4 bases, 2 bases remained unmatched. This CDR3 has 12 amino acids.

The rearrangement uses TRBV6-5 and TRBJ1-1; 8 nucleotides agree with TRBD1. Germline V gives CDR1 MNHEY, CDR2 SVGAGI. This CDR3 has 16 amino acids. V dropped 4 bases and J dropped 4; count of bases not matched to a gene: 11. In DNA, the CDR3 is TGTGCCAGCAGTTCCTTTTGGACAGGGTTCGGCACTGAAGCTTTCTTT. This encodes CASSSFWTGFGTEAFF.

The chain uses TRBV11-2 and TRBJ2-7; TRBD1 is a possible D gene (7 bases). From germline, CDR1 is SGHAT and CDR2 FQNNGV. This CDR3 region has 17 residues. V was pared by 2 bases and J by 5 bases, with 22 bases between. In DNA form, the CDR3 reads TGTGCCAGCAGCTTATGGCCCGGGAGAGAACAGGGGAACGAGCAGTACTTC. Translated: CASSLWPGREQGNEQYF.

V and J are TRBV14 and TRBJ2-3; D is possibly TRBD2 (6 bases). Germline CDR1 and CDR2: SGHDN and FVKESK. The CDR3 extends over 15 amino acids. Between the trimmed V and J ends, which lost 4 bases and 1 base, there was a span of 12 bases. For the CDR3, the DNA is TGTGCCAGCAGCCTAGGGGACTCAGGCACAGATACGCAGTATTTT. It yields the protein CASSLGDSGTDTQYF.

J is TRBJ2-7 and V is TRBV2; D may be TRBD2 (6 bases). V lost 7 bases and J lost 2, with 12 bases in between. CDR1 is SNHLY, CDR2 FYNNEI, per germline. The CDR3 is made up of 13 amino acids. CDR3 region: CASKREPTYEQYF. CDR3 DNA sequence: TGTGCCAGCAAACGGGAGCCCACCTACGAGCAGTACTTC. Full variable domain (rest looked up from reference TRBV2 and TRBJ2-7): EPEVTQTPSHQVTQMGQEVILRCVPISNHLYFYWYRQILGQKVEFLVSFYNNEISEKSEIFDDQFSVERPDGSNFTLKIRSTKLEDSAMYFCASKREPTYEQYFGPGTRLTVT.

The rearrangement uses TRBV7-2 and TRBJ1-5; D not resolved. Germline lookup yields CDR1 SGHTA and CDR2 FQGNSA. Trimming removed 5 bases from V and 5 bases from J, with 7 bases in between. The CDR3 is 12 residues long. This chain's CDR3 is CASSPRDQPQHF. CDR3 nucleotides: TGTGCCAGCAGCCCGAGGGATCAGCCCCAGCATTTT. The full variable domain, rest sourced from reference TRBV7-2 and TRBJ1-5, is GAGVSQSPSNKVTEKGKDVELRCDPISGHTALYWYRQSLGQGLEFLIYFQGNSAPDKSGLPSDRFSAERTGGSVSTLTIQRTQQEDSAVYLCASSPRDQPQHFGDGTRLSIL.